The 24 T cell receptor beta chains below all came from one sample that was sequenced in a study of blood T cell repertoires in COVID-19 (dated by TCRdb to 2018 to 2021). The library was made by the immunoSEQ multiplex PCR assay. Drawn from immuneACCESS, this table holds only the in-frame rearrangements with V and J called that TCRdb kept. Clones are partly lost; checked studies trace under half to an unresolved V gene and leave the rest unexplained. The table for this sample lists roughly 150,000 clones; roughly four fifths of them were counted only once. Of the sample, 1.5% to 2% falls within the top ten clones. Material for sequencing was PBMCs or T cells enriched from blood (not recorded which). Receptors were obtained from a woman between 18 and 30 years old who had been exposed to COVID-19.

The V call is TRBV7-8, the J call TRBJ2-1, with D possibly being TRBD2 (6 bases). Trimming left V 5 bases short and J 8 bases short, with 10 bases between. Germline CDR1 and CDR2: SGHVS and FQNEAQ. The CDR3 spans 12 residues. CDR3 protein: CASSLTRDEQFF. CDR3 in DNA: TGTGCCAGCAGCCTGACTAGAGATGAGCAGTTCTTC.

CDR3 DNA sequence: TGCGCCAGCAGCCCGACCCCGGGACTAGCATCCGATGAGCAGTTCTTC. This codes for CASSPTPGLASDEQFF. V usage is TRBV4-3 and J usage is TRBJ2-1, with 9 bases matching TRBD2. Germline assignment: CDR1 LGHNA and CDR2 YSLEER. V trimming: 4 bases; J trimming: 8 bases; junction bases outside the gene matches: 12. The CDR3 covers 16 residues.

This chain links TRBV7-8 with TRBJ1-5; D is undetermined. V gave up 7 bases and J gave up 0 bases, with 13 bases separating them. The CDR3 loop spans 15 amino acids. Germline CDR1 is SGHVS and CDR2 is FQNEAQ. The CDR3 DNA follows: TGTGCCAGCACCATTGGAGGATATAGCAATCAGCCCCAGCATTTT. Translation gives CASTIGGYSNQPQHF.

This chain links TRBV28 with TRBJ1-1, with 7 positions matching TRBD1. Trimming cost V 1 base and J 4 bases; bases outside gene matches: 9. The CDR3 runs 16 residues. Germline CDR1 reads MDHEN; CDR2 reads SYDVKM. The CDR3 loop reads CASSLYWDSRATEAFF. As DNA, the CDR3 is TGTGCCAGCAGTTTATACTGGGACAGCAGAGCCACTGAAGCTTTCTTT. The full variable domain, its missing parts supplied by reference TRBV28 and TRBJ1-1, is DVKVTQSSRYLVKRTGEKVFLECVQDMDHENMFWYRQDPGLGLRLIYFSYDVKMKEKGDIPEGYSVSREKKERFSLILESASTNQTSMYLCASSLYWDSRATEAFFGQGTRLTVV.

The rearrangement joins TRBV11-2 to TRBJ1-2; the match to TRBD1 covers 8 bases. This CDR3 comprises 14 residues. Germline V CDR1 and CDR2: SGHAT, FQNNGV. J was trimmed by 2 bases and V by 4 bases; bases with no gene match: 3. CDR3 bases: TGTGCCAGCAGCTCGGACAGGGTCAACTATGGCTACACCTTC. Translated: CASSSDRVNYGYTF. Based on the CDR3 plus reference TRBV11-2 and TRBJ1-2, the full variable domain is EAGVAQSPRYKIIEKRQSVAFWCNPISGHATLYWYQQILGQGPKLLIQFQNNGVVDDSQLPKDRFSAERLKGVDSTLKIQPAKLEDSAVYLCASSSDRVNYGYTFGSGTRLTVV.

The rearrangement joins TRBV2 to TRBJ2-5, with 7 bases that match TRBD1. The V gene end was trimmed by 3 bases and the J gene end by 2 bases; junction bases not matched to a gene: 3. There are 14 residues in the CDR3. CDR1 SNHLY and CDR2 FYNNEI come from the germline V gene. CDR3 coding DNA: TGTGCCAGCAGTGATCCGGACAGGCAAGAGACCCAGTACTTC. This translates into CASSDPDRQETQYF.

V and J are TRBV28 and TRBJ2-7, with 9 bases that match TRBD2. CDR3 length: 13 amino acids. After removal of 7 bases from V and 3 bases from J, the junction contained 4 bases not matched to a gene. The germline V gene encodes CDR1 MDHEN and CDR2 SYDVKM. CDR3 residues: CASIPTSGYEQYF. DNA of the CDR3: TGTGCCAGCATCCCGACTAGCGGCTACGAGCAGTACTTC.

CDR3 region: CAWSQVRQGSETQYF. CDR3 sequence (DNA): TGTGCCTGGAGCCAAGTTCGACAGGGCTCAGAGACCCAGTACTTC. The chain recombines TRBV30 with TRBJ2-5, with 7 bases identical to TRBD1. Germline CDR1 and CDR2: GTSNPN and SVGIG (reference sequence). V shed 3 bases, J shed 4 bases, and the junction held 11 bases outside the gene matches. This CDR3 is 15 amino acids long.

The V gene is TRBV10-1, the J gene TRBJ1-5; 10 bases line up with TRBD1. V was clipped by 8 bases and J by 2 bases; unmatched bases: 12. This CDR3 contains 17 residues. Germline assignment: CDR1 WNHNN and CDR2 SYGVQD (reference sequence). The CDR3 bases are TGCGCCAGCGAGGAGACAGGGGGCGAATGGGGCAATCAGCCCCAGCATTTT. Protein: CASEETGGEWGNQPQHF.

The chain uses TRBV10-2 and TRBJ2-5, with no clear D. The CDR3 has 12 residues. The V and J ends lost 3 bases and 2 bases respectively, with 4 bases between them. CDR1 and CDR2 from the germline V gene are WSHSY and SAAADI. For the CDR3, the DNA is TGCGCCAGCAGTGACCCACAAGAGACCCAGTACTTC. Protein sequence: CASSDPQETQYF.

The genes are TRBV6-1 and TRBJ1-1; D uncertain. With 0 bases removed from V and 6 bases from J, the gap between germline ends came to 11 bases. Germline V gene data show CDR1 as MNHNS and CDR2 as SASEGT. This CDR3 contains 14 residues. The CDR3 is CASSEAGGSAEAFF. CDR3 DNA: TGTGCCAGCAGTGAAGCGGGCGGGTCGGCTGAAGCTTTCTTT.

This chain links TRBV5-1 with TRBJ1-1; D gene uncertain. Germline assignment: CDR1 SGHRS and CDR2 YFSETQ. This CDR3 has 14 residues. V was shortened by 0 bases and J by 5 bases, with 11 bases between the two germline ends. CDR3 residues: CASSLGEVETEAFF. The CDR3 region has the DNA TGCGCCAGCAGCTTGGGGGAGGTTGAAACTGAAGCTTTCTTT.

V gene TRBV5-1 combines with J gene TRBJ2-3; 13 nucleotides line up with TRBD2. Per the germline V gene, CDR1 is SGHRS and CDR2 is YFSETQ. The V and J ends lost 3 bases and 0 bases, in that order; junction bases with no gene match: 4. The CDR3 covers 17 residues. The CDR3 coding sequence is TGCGCCAGCAGCTCCGGGACTAGCGGGAAAAGCACAGATACGCAGTATTTT. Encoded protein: CASSSGTSGKSTDTQYF. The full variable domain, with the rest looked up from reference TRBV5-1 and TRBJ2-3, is KAGVTQTPRYLIKTRGQQVTLSCSPISGHRSVSWYQQTPGQGLQFLFEYFSETQRNKGNFPGRFSGRQFSNSRSEMNVSTLELGDSALYLCASSSGTSGKSTDTQYFGPGTRLTVL.

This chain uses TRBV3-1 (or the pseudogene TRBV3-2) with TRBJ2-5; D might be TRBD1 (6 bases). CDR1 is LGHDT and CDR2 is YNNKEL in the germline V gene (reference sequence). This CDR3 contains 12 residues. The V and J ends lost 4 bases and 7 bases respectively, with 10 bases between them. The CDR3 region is CASSLPQGTQYF. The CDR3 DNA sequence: TGTGCCAGCAGCCTACCACAGGGGACCCAGTACTTC.

The CDR3 is CASSFMYRANTEAFF. CDR3 sequence (DNA): TGTGCCAGCAGTTTTATGTACAGGGCGAACACTGAAGCTTTCTTT. V usage is TRBV27 and J usage is TRBJ1-1, with D perhaps TRBD1 (6 bases). Trimming stripped 3 bases from V and 1 base from J, with 12 bases between. Germline values: CDR1 MNHEY, CDR2 SMNVEV (reference sequence). The CDR3 totals 15 residues.

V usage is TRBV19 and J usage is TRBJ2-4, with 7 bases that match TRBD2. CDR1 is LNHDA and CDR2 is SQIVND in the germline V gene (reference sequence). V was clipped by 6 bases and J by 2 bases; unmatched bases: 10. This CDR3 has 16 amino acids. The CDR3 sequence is CASSKLAGDSKNIQYF. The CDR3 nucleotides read TGTGCCAGTAGCAAATTAGCGGGTGATTCCAAAAACATTCAGTACTTC. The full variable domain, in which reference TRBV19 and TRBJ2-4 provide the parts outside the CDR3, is DGGITQSPKYLFRKEGQNVTLSCEQNLNHDAMYWYRQDPGQGLRLIYYSQIVNDFQKGDIAEGYSVSREKKESFPLTVTSAQKNPTAFYLCASSKLAGDSKNIQYFGAGTRLSVL.

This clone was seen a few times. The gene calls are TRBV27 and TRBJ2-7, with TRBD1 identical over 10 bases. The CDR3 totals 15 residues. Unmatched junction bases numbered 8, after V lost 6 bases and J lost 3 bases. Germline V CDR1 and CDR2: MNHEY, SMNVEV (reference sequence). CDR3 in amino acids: CASSHPGTGVYEQYF. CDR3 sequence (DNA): TGTGCCAGCAGCCATCCCGGGACAGGGGTCTACGAGCAGTACTTC.

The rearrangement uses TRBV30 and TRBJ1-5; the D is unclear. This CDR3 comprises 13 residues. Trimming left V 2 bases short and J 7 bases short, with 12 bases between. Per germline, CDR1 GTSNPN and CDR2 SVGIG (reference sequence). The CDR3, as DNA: TGTGCCTGGAGTAAAGGGTGGGAGCAGCCCCAGCATTTT. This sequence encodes CAWSKGWEQPQHF.

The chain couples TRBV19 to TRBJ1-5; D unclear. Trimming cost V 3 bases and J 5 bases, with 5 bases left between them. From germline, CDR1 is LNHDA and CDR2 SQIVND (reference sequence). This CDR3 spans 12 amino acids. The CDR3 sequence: CASSILDQPQHF. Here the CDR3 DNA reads TGTGCCAGTAGTATCCTTGATCAGCCCCAGCATTTT.

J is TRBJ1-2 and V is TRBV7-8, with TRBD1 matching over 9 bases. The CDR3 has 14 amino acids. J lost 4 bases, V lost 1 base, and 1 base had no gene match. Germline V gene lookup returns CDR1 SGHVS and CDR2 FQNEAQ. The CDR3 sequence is CASSLGQGGYGYTF. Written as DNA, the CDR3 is TGTGCCAGCAGCTTAGGACAGGGGGGCTATGGCTACACCTTC.

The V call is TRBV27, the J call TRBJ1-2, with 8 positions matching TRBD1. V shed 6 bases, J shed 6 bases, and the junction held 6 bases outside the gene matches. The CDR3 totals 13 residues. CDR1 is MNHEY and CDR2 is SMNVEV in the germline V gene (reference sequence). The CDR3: CASSQGARDGYTF. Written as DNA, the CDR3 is TGTGCCAGCAGCCAGGGGGCGAGGGATGGCTACACCTTC.

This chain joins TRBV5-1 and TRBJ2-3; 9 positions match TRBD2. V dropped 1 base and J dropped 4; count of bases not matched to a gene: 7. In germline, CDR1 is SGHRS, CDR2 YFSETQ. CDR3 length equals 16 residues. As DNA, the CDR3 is TGCGCCAGCAGCTTGTCCGGGACTAGCCGCGCAGATACGCAGTATTTT. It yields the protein CASSLSGTSRADTQYF.

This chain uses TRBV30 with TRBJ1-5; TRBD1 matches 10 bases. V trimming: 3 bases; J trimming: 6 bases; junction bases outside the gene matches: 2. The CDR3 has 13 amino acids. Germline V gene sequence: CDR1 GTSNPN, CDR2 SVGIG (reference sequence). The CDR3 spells CAWRGQGTQPQHF. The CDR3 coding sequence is TGTGCCTGGAGGGGACAGGGGACTCAGCCCCAGCATTTT.

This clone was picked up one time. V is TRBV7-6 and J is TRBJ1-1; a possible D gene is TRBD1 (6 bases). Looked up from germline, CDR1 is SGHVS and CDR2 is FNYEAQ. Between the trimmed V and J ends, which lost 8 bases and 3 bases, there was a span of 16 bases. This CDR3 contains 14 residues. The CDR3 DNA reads TGTGCCAGCTTTTCGAGGGGGACGGACACTGAAGCTTTCTTT. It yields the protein CASFSRGTDTEAFF.